Following are 15 T cell receptor beta chains from one sample sequenced in a study of blood T cell repertoires in COVID-19. Sequencing was performed with immunoSEQ multiplex PCR; in TCRdb, only in-frame clones are kept and a portion is missing. This table has 200,000 to 250,000 clones, roughly 88% appearing once. Sequencing was carried out using PBMCs or T cells enriched from blood (not recorded which). These receptors all come from a woman in her forties or fifties with acute COVID-19.

The chain has TRBV7-9 and TRBJ2-3; unclear D gene. Germline V CDR1 and CDR2: SEHNR, FQNEAQ (reference sequence). V was trimmed by 4 bases and J by 0 bases, leaving 11 bases between them. This CDR3 comprises 15 residues. CDR3 DNA: TGTGCCAGCAGCTGGGCGCATTCTAGCACAGATACGCAGTATTTT. It codes for CASSWAHSSTDTQYF.

The chain employs TRBV10-3 and TRBJ1-2; unclear D gene. Trimming took off 4 bases at V and 3 bases at J, with 6 bases between the two ends. The CDR3 is 12 amino acids. In germline, CDR1 is ENHRY, CDR2 SYGVKD. CDR3: CAISVQDYGYTF. For the CDR3, the DNA is TGTGCCATCAGTGTTCAGGACTATGGCTACACCTTC.

The V gene is TRBV7-3, the J gene TRBJ1-1, with 8 bases aligning to TRBD1. V lost 1 base, J lost 4 bases, and 5 bases stayed unmatched. CDR1 and CDR2 (germline): SGHTA, FQGTGA. CDR3 length equals 15 residues. The CDR3 loop reads CASSLSDRGGTEAFF. In DNA form, the CDR3 reads TGTGCCAGCAGCTTAAGCGACAGGGGCGGCACTGAAGCTTTCTTT.

The chain joins TRBV19 to TRBJ2-3; 10 nucleotides align to TRBD2. V trimming: 3 bases; J trimming: 7 bases; junction bases outside the gene matches: 7. The CDR3 has 15 amino acids. Germline assignment: CDR1 LNHDA and CDR2 SQIVND (reference sequence). The CDR3 DNA reads TGTGCCAGTAGTATTCAAGCGGGAGGGAGGTATACGCAGTATTTT. It codes for CASSIQAGGRYTQYF. Full variable domain (rest looked up from reference TRBV19 and TRBJ2-3): DGGITQSPKYLFRKEGQNVTLSCEQNLNHDAMYWYRQDPGQGLRLIYYSQIVNDFQKGDIAEGYSVSREKKESFPLTVTSAQKNPTAFYLCASSIQAGGRYTQYFGPGTRLTVL.

The chain combines TRBV10-1 with TRBJ1-3; a weak D match, TRBD1 (6 bases). The ends were cut back, 6 bases at V and 0 bases at J, with 12 bases in the middle. The CDR3 length is 15 residues. Germline-derived CDR1 and CDR2 are WNHNN and SYGVQD (reference sequence). The CDR3 region is CASSLRGPSGNTIYF. The CDR3 DNA reads TGCGCCAGCAGCCTCAGGGGTCCCTCTGGAAACACCATATATTTT.

This sequence joins TRBV18 and TRBJ2-1; D perhaps matches TRBD1 (5 bases). The V end was cut by 2 bases, the J end by 2 bases, with 7 bases between. The CDR3 extends over 14 amino acids. CDR1 and CDR2 from the germline V gene are KGHSH and LQKENI. The CDR3, as DNA: TGTGCCAGCTCACCAGCAGGGCCCTACAATGAGCAGTTCTTC. Encoded protein: CASSPAGPYNEQFF.

The rearrangement uses TRBV5-1 and TRBJ1-5; a possible D gene is TRBD1 (6 bases). Germline V CDR1 and CDR2: SGHRS, YFSETQ. Trimming shortened V by 0 bases and J by 4 bases, and 14 bases separated the two germline ends. This CDR3 is 16 amino acids long. The chain's CDR3 is CASSLAPGVGNQPQHF. CDR3 nucleotides: TGCGCCAGCAGCTTGGCTCCAGGGGTCGGGAATCAGCCCCAGCATTTT.

The chain uses TRBV9 and TRBJ2-7; 10 nucleotides align to TRBD1. The CDR3 loop spans 16 amino acids. CDR1 is SGDLS and CDR2 is YYNGEE in the germline V gene. J gave up 3 bases and V 3 bases, and 9 bases lay outside the gene matches. CDR3 in amino acids: CASSASGTGDLYEQYF. DNA for the CDR3: TGTGCCAGCAGCGCCTCCGGGACAGGGGATCTCTACGAGCAGTACTTC.

V and J are TRBV27 and TRBJ2-1; unclear D gene. Trimming removed 3 bases at V and 0 bases at J, with 9 bases between. This CDR3 is built from 15 residues. Germline CDR1 is MNHEY and CDR2 is SMNVEV (reference sequence). The CDR3 protein is CASSFSGHSYNEQFF. CDR3 DNA sequence: TGTGCCAGCAGTTTTTCAGGTCACTCCTACAATGAGCAGTTCTTC.

The V gene is TRBV10-3, the J gene TRBJ1-6; TRBD1 is a possible D gene (5 bases). Trimming cost V 6 bases and J 10 bases, with 13 bases left between them. CDR3 length: 13 amino acids. Germline-derived CDR1 and CDR2 are ENHRY and SYGVKD. The CDR3 DNA sequence: TGTGCCATCAGGGGCAGGGAGGCCTCACCCCTCCACTTT. This codes for CAIRGREASPLHF.

The chain carries TRBV28 and TRBJ2-1; D is uncertain. V was pared by 2 bases and J by 5 bases, with 10 bases between. The CDR3 runs to 14 residues. The germline CDR1 and CDR2 sequences are MDHEN and SYDVKM. The CDR3 DNA is TGTGCCAGCAGTTTACTATCTCTTCACAATGAGCAGTTCTTC. It yields the protein CASSLLSLHNEQFF.

V and J are TRBV14 and TRBJ2-7; tentative D call: TRBD2 (6 bases). Germline CDR1 and CDR2: SGHDN and FVKESK. CDR3 size: 16 residues. Between the trimmed V and J ends, which lost 6 bases and 3 bases, there was a span of 21 bases. Here the CDR3 DNA reads TGTGCCAGCAGTCGGAGGTGGGCTAGCGCGAGCTACGAGCAGTACTTC. The encoded protein is CASSRRWASASYEQYF.

The chain joins TRBV15 to TRBJ1-5; D is ambiguous. V gave up 1 base and J gave up 10 bases, with 8 bases separating them. The CDR3 sequence is 12 residues long. CDR1 LNHNV and CDR2 YYDKDF come from the germline V gene (reference sequence). The CDR3 is CATSRAGGPQHF. The CDR3 coding sequence is TGTGCCACCAGCAGAGCCGGCGGACCCCAGCATTTT.

The chain has TRBV5-4 and TRBJ2-2; 11 bases agree with TRBD2. The V gene's germline CDR1 is SGHNT and CDR2 YYREEE (reference sequence). The CDR3 runs to 18 residues. V gave up 0 bases and J gave up 3 bases; unmatched junction bases: 7. The CDR3 sequence: CASSLGGTSGVYTGELFF. DNA of the CDR3: TGTGCCAGCAGCTTGGGGGGGACTAGCGGAGTTTACACCGGGGAGCTGTTTTTT.

V gene TRBV4-2 combines with J gene TRBJ2-2; no clear D gene. V was clipped by 1 base and J by 7 bases, with 19 bases between them. Germline V lookup: CDR1 LGHNA, CDR2 YNFKEQ. This CDR3 spans 17 amino acids. CDR3: CASSQGLASRSLGELFF. The CDR3, as DNA: TGTGCCAGCAGCCAAGGGTTGGCTAGTCGATCACTCGGGGAGCTGTTTTTT.